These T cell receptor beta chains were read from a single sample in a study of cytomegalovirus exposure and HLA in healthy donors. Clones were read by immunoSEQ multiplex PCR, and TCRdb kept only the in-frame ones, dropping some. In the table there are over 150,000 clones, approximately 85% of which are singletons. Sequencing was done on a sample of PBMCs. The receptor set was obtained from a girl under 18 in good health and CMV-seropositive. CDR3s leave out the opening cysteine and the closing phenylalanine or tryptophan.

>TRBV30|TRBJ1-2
AWRGYLIPGGYT
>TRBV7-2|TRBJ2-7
ASSQFPYEQY
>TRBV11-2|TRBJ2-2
ASSPDRPNTGELF
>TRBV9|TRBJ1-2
ASSVEGRGTDGYT
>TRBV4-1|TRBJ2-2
ASSSPGQGTGELF
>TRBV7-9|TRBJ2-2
ASSSTDRVGTGELF
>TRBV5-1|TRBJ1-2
ASSPGREFYGYT
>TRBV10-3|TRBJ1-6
AISPRSSYNSPLH
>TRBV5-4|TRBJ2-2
ASSPANSVTGELF
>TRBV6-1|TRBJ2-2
ASRKTGVGELF
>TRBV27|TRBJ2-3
ASWDRSSTDTQY
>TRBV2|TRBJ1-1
ASSKRGGNTEAF
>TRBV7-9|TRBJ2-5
ASSLYGGEETQY
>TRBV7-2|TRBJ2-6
ASTISGGANVLT
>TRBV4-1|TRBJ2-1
ASSQPGQGVNEQF
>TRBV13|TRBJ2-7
ASSQGQGSSYEQY